This T cell receptor beta chain is from a study of blood T cell repertoires in COVID-19. Across the study: COVID-19 samples from acute and convalescent phases originated in the United States, Italy and Spain. PBMCs, B-cell-depleted T cells, or T cells provided the cDNA or gDNA that made up the material.

J lost 9 bases, V lost 4 bases, and 15 bases had no gene match. This CDR3 contains 15 residues. Looked up from germline, CDR1 is LGHDT and CDR2 is YNNKEL (reference sequence). Source study methods: From reference gene primer amplification, estimates of nucleated cell counts were derived. The protocol was immunoSEQ multiplex PCR, while the TCRdb copy is restricted to in-frame clones and leaves out a portion. V and J calls and clone size follow that table, whereas D and trimming were derived from the DNA. The sample holds 75,000 to 95,000 clones, around 80% seen once. The receptor was isolated from a man in his sixties with COVID-19, enrolled during active disease. The rearrangement links TRBV3-1 (or the pseudogene TRBV3-2) to TRBJ2-7; 7 bases are shared with TRBD2. Sequenced material: peripheral blood. The CDR3 sequence: CASSPDPGGFGGQYF. Here the CDR3 DNA reads TGTGCCAGCAGCCCCGACCCGGGAGGCTTTGGTGGGCAGTACTTC.